One sample yielded the 24 T cell receptor beta chains listed below, sequenced in a study of blood T cell repertoires in COVID-19. The table came from immunoSEQ multiplex PCR; TCRdb's copy has only in-frame clones and leaves some out. The sample includes some 110,000 clones, around 85% of them seen just once. The specimen was peripheral blood. The origin of the receptors is a woman of 80 years or more with COVID-19, enrolled during active disease.

The chain joins TRBV5-6 to TRBJ1-1; 9 bases are shared with TRBD1. The trim removed 3 bases at V and 4 bases at J, leaving 7 bases unmatched. The CDR3 is 15 residues long. Per the germline V gene, CDR1 is SGHDT and CDR2 is YYEEEE. Written as DNA, the CDR3 is TGTGCCAGCAGCTGGGGACAGGGAATCGGCACTGAAGCTTTCTTT. Translated, it gives CASSWGQGIGTEAFF.

This rearrangement joins TRBV24-1 to TRBJ1-2; 7 bases fit TRBD1. V dropped 4 bases and J dropped 7; count of bases not matched to a gene: 8. Germline V gives CDR1 KGHDR, CDR2 SFDVKD. The length of the CDR3 is 14 residues. The CDR3 DNA sequence: TGTGCCACCAGTGAATCGCGTGACAGGGCTGGCTACACCTTC. This codes for CATSESRDRAGYTF.

The chain is built from TRBV28 and TRBJ1-2; TRBD1 matches 8 bases. V lost 3 bases to trimming and J lost 7 bases; unmatched junction nucleotides: 4. Germline CDR1 reads MDHEN; CDR2 reads SYDVKM. This CDR3 has 13 residues. Here the CDR3 reads CASSLDRAGGYTF. The CDR3 DNA reads as TGTGCCAGCAGTTTGGACAGGGCGGGTGGCTACACCTTC.

The chain carries TRBV5-1 and TRBJ2-4, with 11 bases lining up with TRBD1. Germline trimming cut 3 bases from V and 0 bases from J; bases unmatched to any gene: 8. The CDR3 is 18 amino acids. Germline V gives CDR1 SGHRS, CDR2 YFSETQ. The DNA for the CDR3 is TGCGCCAGCAGCTCGTCCGGGACAGGGGGGCTAGCCAAAAACATTCAGTACTTC. Translating it yields CASSSSGTGGLAKNIQYF.

CDR3 bases: TGTGCCAGCCAATATGGCAATTCACCCCTCCACTTT. Amino acid sequence: CASQYGNSPLHF. The V gene is TRBV14, the J gene TRBJ1-6; no clear D gene. Between the trimmed V and J ends, which lost 8 bases and 7 bases, there was a span of 9 bases. The CDR3 has 12 amino acids. Germline values: CDR1 SGHDN, CDR2 FVKESK.

This chain links TRBV11-2 with TRBJ2-1; 10 bases agree with TRBD2. Germline-derived CDR1 and CDR2 are SGHAT and FQNNGV. Trimming cost V 7 bases and J 9 bases; bases outside gene matches: 6. The CDR3 is 13 amino acids. The CDR3 spells CASTSGRAGEQFF. In DNA form, the CDR3 reads TGTGCCAGCACCAGCGGGAGGGCCGGTGAGCAGTTCTTC.

The chain joins TRBV4-3 to TRBJ1-2; 7 nucleotides line up with TRBD1. In germline, CDR1 is LGHNA, CDR2 YSLEER. This CDR3 is built from 14 residues. V lost 3 bases and J lost 4; bases outside the gene matches: 5. CDR3 protein: CASSQAGGPYGYTF. CDR3 nucleotide sequence: TGCGCCAGCAGCCAGGCAGGGGGACCCTATGGCTACACCTTC.

The chain joins TRBV19 to TRBJ2-1, with TRBD2 as a possible D gene (6 bases). The ends were cut back, 8 bases at V and 5 bases at J, with 13 bases in the middle. This CDR3 has 13 residues. From germline, CDR1 is LNHDA and CDR2 SQIVND (reference sequence). CDR3: CASGEDYNNEQFF. CDR3 bases: TGTGCCAGTGGGGAGGATTACAACAATGAGCAGTTCTTC.

The gene calls are TRBV28 and TRBJ1-6; D is possibly TRBD1 (5 bases). The CDR3 consists of 14 residues. V lost 7 bases, J lost 0 bases, and 7 bases lay in between. CDR1 is MDHEN and CDR2 is SYDVKM in the germline V gene. The CDR3 here is CASTGGSYNSPLHF. CDR3 nucleotide sequence: TGTGCCAGCACGGGGGGCTCCTATAATTCACCCCTCCACTTT.

This clone came up once. The chain links TRBV9 to TRBJ2-7; 10 positions match TRBD2. The junction had 6 bases not matched to a gene; V was cut back by 0 bases and J by 6 bases. Germline lookup yields CDR1 SGDLS and CDR2 YYNGEE. The CDR3 runs 15 residues. In DNA, the CDR3 is TGTGCCAGCAGCGTAGGTACACTAGCGGGATCCGAGCAGTACTTC. Translated: CASSVGTLAGSEQYF.

The chain uses TRBV7-9 and TRBJ2-3; TRBD2 aligns across 11 bases. CDR3 length: 16 amino acids. The trim removed 3 bases at V and 10 bases at J, leaving 12 bases unmatched. The germline V gene has CDR1 SEHNR and CDR2 FQNEAQ (reference sequence). Written as DNA, the CDR3 is TGTGCCAGCAGCTTCAAAACTAGCGGGAGACAGGAAGCGCAGTATTTT. This gives the protein CASSFKTSGRQEAQYF.

The chain employs TRBV6-5 and TRBJ2-3, with a weak D call TRBD2 (5 bases). CDR3 size: 16 residues. V lost 0 bases to trimming and J lost 3 bases, with 13 bases between them. CDR1 and CDR2 (germline): MNHEY, SVGAGI. Here the CDR3 DNA reads TGTGCCAGCAGTTACTCCAGCGGTCTACATACAGATACGCAGTATTTT. Its protein is CASSYSSGLHTDTQYF.

This clone was observed once. The junction differs from germline at one of its ends, possibly a read error. The chain combines TRBV6-2 or TRBV6-3 with TRBJ2-7; 8 bases fit TRBD2. Germline lookup yields CDR1 MNHEY and CDR2 SVGEGT. The CDR3 extends over 15 amino acids. CDR3 DNA sequence: TGTGCCAGCAGATACTCCGGGACTAGCTCCTACGAGCAGTACTTC. The encoded protein is CASRYSGTSSYEQYF.

CDR3 sequence: CASSVGGSYEQYF. CDR3 coding DNA: TGTGCCAGCTCAGTAGGCGGATCCTACGAGCAGTACTTC. The chain has TRBV18 and TRBJ2-7; D is ambiguous. This CDR3 is built from 13 residues. V was cut by 5 bases and J by 1 base, with 9 bases left in between. Per germline, CDR1 KGHSH and CDR2 LQKENI.

This clone was seen a single time. V and J are TRBV19 and TRBJ1-2; D remains ambiguous. V lost 8 bases to trimming and J lost 8 bases, with 24 bases between them. Germline V gives CDR1 LNHDA, CDR2 SQIVND (reference sequence). CDR3 length: 15 residues. CDR3 loop: CASHPSDSRTWGYTF. In nucleotides, the CDR3 is TGTGCCAGTCACCCCTCGGACTCCCGGACGTGGGGCTACACCTTC.

V and J are TRBV28 and TRBJ2-6, with 7 bases fitting TRBD2. The CDR3 sequence is 14 residues long. The V gene's germline CDR1 is MDHEN and CDR2 SYDVKM. Trimming at V came to 3 bases and at J to 4 bases, leaving 0 bases not matched to a gene. CDR3 DNA: TGTGCCAGCAGTTTGACTAGCGGGGCCAACGTCCTGACTTTC. Residues: CASSLTSGANVLTF.

J is TRBJ2-7 and V is TRBV5-1, with D possibly being TRBD1 (7 bases). This CDR3 region has 14 residues. Germline V lookup: CDR1 SGHRS, CDR2 YFSETQ. V gave up 4 bases and J gave up 6 bases, with 17 bases separating them. Written as DNA, the CDR3 is TGCGCCAGCAGCGAGACAGGGAGGTCCGCCGAGCAGTACTTC. Its translation: CASSETGRSAEQYF.

V and J are TRBV11-1 and TRBJ2-3, with TRBD2 matching 15 bases. There are 16 residues in the CDR3. V gave up 5 bases and J gave up 7 bases; unmatched junction bases: 7. In germline, CDR1 is SGHAT, CDR2 FQDESV (reference sequence). For the CDR3, the DNA is TGTGCCAGCAGCCTGGGACTAGCGGGAGGTAGGTATACGCAGTATTTT. This gives the protein CASSLGLAGGRYTQYF.

The rearrangement joins TRBV28 to TRBJ2-1; TRBD2 might be the D (6 bases). The CDR3 sequence is 12 residues long. V shed 6 bases and J shed 10 bases, with 13 bases lying between them. CDR1 is MDHEN and CDR2 is SYDVKM in the germline V gene. The CDR3 DNA reads TGTGCCAGCAGGGGGGGACGCGGGGAGCAGTTCTTC. It yields the protein CASRGGRGEQFF.

The chain employs TRBV5-4 and TRBJ1-2, with a possible D match to TRBD1 (6 bases). Germline-derived CDR1 and CDR2 are SGHNT and YYREEE (reference sequence). The CDR3 is 15 amino acids. V lost 1 base, J lost 4 bases, and 14 bases lay in between. CDR3 in DNA: TGTGCCAGCAGCTTGCTGCAGGGGATAAGCTATGGCTACACCTTC. As protein: CASSLLQGISYGYTF.

This rearrangement joins TRBV11-1 to TRBJ2-7; 8 bases fit TRBD2. This CDR3 contains 15 residues. Germline values: CDR1 SGHAT, CDR2 FQDESV (reference sequence). V lost 6 bases, J lost 2 bases, and 9 bases stayed unmatched. The CDR3 DNA follows: TGTGCCAGCAGGATAGCGGGAAGTCCCACCTACGAGCAGTACTTC. This translates into CASRIAGSPTYEQYF.

The rearrangement links TRBV19 to TRBJ1-4, with TRBD1 as a possible D gene (6 bases). CDR1 is LNHDA, CDR2 SQIVND, per germline (reference sequence). V was trimmed by 4 bases and J by 4 bases, leaving 19 bases between them. There are 17 residues in the CDR3. For the CDR3, the DNA is TGTGCCAGTAGTACCGAATTCCCAGGGACACTTAATGAAAAACTGTTTTTT. It yields the protein CASSTEFPGTLNEKLFF.

This chain connects TRBV15 to TRBJ2-7, with D unresolved. The germline V gene has CDR1 LNHNV and CDR2 YYDKDF (reference sequence). The length of the CDR3 is 15 residues. Trimming cost V 0 bases and J 5 bases, with 14 bases left between them. CDR3 DNA: TGTGCCACCAGCAGAGATCGTTTCAGTTCCAACGAGCAGTACTTC. This encodes CATSRDRFSSNEQYF. Filled out from reference TRBV15 and TRBJ2-7, the complete variable domain reads DAMVIQNPRYQVTQFGKPVTLSCSQTLNHNVMYWYQQKSSQAPKLLFHYYDKDFNNEADTPDNFQSRRPNTSFCFLDIRSPGLGDTAMYLCATSRDRFSSNEQYFGPGTRLTVT.

The rearrangement joins TRBV6-6 to TRBJ1-1, with TRBD1 as a possible D gene (5 bases). The CDR3 has 14 residues. V was pared by 2 bases and J by 5 bases, with 12 bases between. The germline gives CDR1 MNHNY, CDR2 SVGAGI (reference sequence). The CDR3 here is CASSYLTGGTEAFF. The CDR3 nucleotides are TGTGCCAGCAGTTACCTGACGGGGGGGACTGAAGCTTTCTTT.